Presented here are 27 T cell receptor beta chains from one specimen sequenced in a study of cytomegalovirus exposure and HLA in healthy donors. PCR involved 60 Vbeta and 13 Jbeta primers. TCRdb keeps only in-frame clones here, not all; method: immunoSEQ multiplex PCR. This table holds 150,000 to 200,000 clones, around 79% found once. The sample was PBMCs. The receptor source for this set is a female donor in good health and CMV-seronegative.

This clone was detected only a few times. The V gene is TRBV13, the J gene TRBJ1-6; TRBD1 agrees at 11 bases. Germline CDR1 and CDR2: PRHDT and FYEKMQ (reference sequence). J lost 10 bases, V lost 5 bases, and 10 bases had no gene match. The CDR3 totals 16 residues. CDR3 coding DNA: TGTGCCAGCAGCACTGGGACAGGGGGGGCGGACTCACCCCTCCACTTT. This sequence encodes CASSTGTGGADSPLHF.

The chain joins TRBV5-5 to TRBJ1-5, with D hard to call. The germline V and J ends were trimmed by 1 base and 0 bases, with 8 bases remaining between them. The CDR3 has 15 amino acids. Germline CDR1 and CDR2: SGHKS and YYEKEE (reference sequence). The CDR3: CASSLWATSNQPQHF. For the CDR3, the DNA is TGTGCCAGCAGCTTGTGGGCAACTAGCAATCAGCCCCAGCATTTT. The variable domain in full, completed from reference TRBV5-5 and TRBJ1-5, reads DAGVTQSPTHLIKTRGQQVTLRCSPISGHKSVSWYQQVLGQGPQFIFQYYEKEERGRGNFPDRFSARQFPNYSSELNVNALLLGDSALYLCASSLWATSNQPQHFGDGTRLSIL.

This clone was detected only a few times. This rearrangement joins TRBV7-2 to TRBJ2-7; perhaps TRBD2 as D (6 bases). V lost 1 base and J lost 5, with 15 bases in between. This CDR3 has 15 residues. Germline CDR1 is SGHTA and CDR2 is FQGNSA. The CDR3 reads CASSLVGGLTDEQYF. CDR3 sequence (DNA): TGTGCCAGCAGCTTAGTTGGGGGGTTGACAGACGAGCAGTACTTC.

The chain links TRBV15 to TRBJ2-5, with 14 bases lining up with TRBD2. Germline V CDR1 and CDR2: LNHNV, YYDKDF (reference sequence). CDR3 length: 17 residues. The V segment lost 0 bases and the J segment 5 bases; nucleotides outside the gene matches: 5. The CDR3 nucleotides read TGTGCCACCAGCAGAGATGGGACTAGCGGGAGTTGGGAGACCCAGTACTTC. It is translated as CATSRDGTSGSWETQYF.

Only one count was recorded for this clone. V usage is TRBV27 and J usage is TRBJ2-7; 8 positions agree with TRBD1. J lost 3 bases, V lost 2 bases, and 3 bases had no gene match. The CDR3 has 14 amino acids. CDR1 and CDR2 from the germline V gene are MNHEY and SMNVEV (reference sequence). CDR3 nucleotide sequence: TGTGCCAGCAGTTTAAGACAGGGGCACTACGAGCAGTACTTC. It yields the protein CASSLRQGHYEQYF.

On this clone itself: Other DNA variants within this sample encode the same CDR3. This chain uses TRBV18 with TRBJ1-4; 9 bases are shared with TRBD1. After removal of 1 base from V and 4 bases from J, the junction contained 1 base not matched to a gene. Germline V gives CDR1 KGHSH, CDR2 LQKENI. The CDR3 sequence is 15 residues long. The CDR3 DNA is TGTGCCAGCTCACCACGGACAGGGGTTAATGAAAAACTGTTTTTT. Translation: CASSPRTGVNEKLFF.

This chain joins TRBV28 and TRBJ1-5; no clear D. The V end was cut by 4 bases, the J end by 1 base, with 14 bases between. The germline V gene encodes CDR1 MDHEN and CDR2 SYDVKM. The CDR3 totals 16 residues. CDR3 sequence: CASSSGQRGSNQPQHF. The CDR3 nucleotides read TGTGCCAGCAGTTCGGGTCAACGCGGGAGCAATCAGCCCCAGCATTTT.

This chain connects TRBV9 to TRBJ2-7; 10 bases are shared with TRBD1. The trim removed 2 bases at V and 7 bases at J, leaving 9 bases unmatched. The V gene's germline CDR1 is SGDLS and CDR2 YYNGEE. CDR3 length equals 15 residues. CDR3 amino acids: CASSVGQGVSWEQYF. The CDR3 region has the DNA TGTGCCAGCAGCGTTGGACAGGGGGTATCGTGGGAGCAGTACTTC.

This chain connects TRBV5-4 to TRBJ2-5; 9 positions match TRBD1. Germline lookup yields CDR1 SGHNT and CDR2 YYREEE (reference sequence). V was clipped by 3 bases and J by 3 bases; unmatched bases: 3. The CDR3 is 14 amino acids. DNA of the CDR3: TGTGCCAGCAGCTCGGGACAGGGAGAAGAGACCCAGTACTTC. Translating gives CASSSGQGEETQYF.

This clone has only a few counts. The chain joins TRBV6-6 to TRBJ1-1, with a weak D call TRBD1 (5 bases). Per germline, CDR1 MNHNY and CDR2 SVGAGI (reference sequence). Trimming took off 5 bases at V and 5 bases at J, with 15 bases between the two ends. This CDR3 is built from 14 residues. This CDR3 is CASSATGGGTEAFF. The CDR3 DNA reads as TGTGCCAGCAGTGCCACCGGGGGAGGGACTGAAGCTTTCTTT.

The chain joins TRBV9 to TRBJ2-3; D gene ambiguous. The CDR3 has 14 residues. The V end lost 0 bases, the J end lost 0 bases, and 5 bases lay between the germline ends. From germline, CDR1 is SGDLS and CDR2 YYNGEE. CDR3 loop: CASSVARSTDTQYF. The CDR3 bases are TGTGCCAGCAGCGTAGCTCGTAGCACAGATACGCAGTATTTT.

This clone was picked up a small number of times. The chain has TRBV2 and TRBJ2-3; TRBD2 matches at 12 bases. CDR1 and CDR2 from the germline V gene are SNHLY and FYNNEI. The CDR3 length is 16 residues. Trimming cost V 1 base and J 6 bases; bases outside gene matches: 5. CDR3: CASSEGFLAGGDTQYF. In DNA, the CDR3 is TGTGCCAGCAGTGAAGGTTTCCTAGCGGGAGGGGATACGCAGTATTTT.

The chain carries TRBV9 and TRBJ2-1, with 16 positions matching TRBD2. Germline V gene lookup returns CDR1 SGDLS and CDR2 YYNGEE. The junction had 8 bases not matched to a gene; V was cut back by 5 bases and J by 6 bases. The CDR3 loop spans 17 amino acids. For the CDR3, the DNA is TGTGCCAGCAGTGACCTGGGACTAGCGGGGGGGCCCAATGAGCAGTTCTTC. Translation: CASSDLGLAGGPNEQFF.

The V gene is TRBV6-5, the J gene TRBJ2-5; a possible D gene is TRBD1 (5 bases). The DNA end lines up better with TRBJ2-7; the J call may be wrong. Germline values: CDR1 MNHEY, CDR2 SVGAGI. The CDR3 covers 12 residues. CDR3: CASSQGDYEQYF. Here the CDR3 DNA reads TGTGCCAGCAGTCAAGGGGACTACGAGCAGTACTTC.

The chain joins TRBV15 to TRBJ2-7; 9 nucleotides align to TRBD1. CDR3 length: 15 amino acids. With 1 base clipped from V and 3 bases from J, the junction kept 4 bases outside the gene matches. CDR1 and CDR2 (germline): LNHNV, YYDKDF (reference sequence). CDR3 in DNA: TGTGCCACCAGCAGAGCCCGGACAGGGGTCTACGAGCAGTACTTC. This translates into CATSRARTGVYEQYF.

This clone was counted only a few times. CDR3 protein: CASSLAGQVHNEQFF. CDR3 bases: TGTGCCAGCAGTTTAGCGGGACAGGTTCATAATGAGCAGTTCTTC. The V call is TRBV27, the J call TRBJ2-1; 8 bases are a match to TRBD1. This CDR3 spans 15 amino acids. Germline lookup yields CDR1 MNHEY and CDR2 SMNVEV (reference sequence). The V and J ends lost 2 bases and 7 bases, in that order; junction bases with no gene match: 7.

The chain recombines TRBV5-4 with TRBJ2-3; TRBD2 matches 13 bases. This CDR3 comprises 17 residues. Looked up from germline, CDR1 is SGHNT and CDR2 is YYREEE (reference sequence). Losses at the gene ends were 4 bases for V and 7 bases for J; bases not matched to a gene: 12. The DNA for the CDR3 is TGTGCCAGCAGCCGTAACCAACTAGCGGGAGGGCCGAATACGCAGTATTTT. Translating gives CASSRNQLAGGPNTQYF.

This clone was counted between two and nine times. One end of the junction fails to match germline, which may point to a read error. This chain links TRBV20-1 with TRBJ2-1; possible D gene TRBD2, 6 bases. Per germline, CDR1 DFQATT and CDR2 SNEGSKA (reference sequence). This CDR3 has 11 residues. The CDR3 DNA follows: TGCAGTGCTGCGCTGGGACTGGAGCGTATCTTC. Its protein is CSAALGLERIF.

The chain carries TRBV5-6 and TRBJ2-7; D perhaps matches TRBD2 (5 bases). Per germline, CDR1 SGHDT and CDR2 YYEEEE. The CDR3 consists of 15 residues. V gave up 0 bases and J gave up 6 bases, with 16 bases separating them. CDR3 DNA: TGTGCCAGCAGCTTGGCCGACGGGCGTCGGGGCGAGCAGTACTTC. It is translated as CASSLADGRRGEQYF. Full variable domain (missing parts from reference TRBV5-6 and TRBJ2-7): DAGVTQSPTHLIKTRGQQVTLRCSPKSGHDTVSWYQQALGQGPQFIFQYYEEEERQRGNFPDRFSGHQFPNYSSELNVNALLLGDSALYLCASSLADGRRGEQYFGPGTRLTVT.

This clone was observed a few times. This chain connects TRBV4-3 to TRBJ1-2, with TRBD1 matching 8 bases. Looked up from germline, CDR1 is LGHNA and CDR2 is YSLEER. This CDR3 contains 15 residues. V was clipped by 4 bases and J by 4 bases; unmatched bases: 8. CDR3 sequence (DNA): TGCGCCAGCAGCCCCCGGACAGGGTCGGGCTATGGCTACACCTTC. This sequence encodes CASSPRTGSGYGYTF.

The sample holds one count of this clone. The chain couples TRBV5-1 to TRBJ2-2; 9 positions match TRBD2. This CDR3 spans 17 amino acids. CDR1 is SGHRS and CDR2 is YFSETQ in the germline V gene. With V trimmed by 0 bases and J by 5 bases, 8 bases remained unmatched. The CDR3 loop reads CASSLARGLALTGELFF. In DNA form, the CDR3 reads TGCGCCAGCAGCTTGGCCAGGGGACTAGCCCTAACCGGGGAGCTGTTTTTT.

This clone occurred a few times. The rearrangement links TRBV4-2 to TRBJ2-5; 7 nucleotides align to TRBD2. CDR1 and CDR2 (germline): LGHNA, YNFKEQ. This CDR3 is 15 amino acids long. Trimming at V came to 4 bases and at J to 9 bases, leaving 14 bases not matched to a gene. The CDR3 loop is CASSRYPGGDVAQYF. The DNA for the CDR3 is TGTGCCAGCAGCCGTTACCCGGGGGGTGACGTGGCCCAGTACTTC.

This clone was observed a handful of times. The CDR3 protein is CASSDGGRTEAFF. As DNA, the CDR3 is TGCGCCAGCAGTGACGGGGGGAGAACTGAAGCTTTCTTT. The genes are TRBV10-1 and TRBJ1-1; tentative D call: TRBD1 (5 bases). V dropped 3 bases and J dropped 5 bases, with 10 bases sitting between them. The CDR3 is 13 residues long. Germline V CDR1 and CDR2: WNHNN, SYGVQD (reference sequence).

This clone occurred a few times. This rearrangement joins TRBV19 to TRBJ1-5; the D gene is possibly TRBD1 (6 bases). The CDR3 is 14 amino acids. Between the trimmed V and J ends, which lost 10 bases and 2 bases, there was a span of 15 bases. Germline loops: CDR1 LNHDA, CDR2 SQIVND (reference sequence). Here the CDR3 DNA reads TGTGCCACCAGAGGGGGTTCGGGCAATCAGCCCCAGCATTTT. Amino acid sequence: CATRGGSGNQPQHF.

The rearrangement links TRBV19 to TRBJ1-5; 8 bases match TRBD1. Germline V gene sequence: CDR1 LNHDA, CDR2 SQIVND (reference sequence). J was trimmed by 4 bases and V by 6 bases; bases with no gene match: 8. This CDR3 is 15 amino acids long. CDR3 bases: TGTGCCAGTAGCCCAACCAGGGACAGGAATCAGCCCCAGCATTTT. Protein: CASSPTRDRNQPQHF.

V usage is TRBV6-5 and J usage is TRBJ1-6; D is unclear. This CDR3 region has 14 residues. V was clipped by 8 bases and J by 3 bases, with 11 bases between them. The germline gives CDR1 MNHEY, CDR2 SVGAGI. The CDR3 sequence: CASGEVHYNSPLHF. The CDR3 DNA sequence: TGTGCCAGCGGGGAGGTTCACTATAATTCACCCCTCCACTTT.

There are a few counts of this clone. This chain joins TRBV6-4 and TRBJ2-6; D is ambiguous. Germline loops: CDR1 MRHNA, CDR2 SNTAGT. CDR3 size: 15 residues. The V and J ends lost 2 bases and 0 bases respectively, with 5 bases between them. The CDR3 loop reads CASSDEFSGANVLTF. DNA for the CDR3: TGTGCCAGCAGTGACGAGTTCTCTGGGGCCAACGTCCTGACTTTC.